A selection of T cell receptor beta chains follows, all from one sample in a study of blood T cells in healthy people across ages. Using its own MiXCR run on the 5' RACE reads, TCRdb lists one record per CDR3 protein. The profile covers about 1.6 million distinct CDR3 sequences, with about 35% appearing a single time and about 11% taken by the ten largest. Sequencing input: blood. The receptors were sampled from a woman aged 25 to 39 in good health. Both conserved end residues are part of each CDR3. D genes are given only for firm matches. Clone size, where shown, is once, few, many, or a class for clones that have expanded.

V gene	D gene	clone size	J gene	CDR3 protein	CDR3 DNA
TRBV5-1	NA	few	TRBJ2-7	CASSPGSARFTYEQYF	TGCGCCAGCAGCCCCGGGAGTGCAAGGTTTACCTACGAGCAGTACTTC
TRBV20-1	NA	NA	TRBJ2-5	CSAKEPVAGRETQYF	TGCAGTGCTAAAGAACCAGTGGCAGGGAGGGAGACCCAGTACTTC
TRBV20-1	NA	NA	TRBJ2-2	CSASSRDTGELFF	TGCAGTGCTAGTAGCCGGGACACCGGGGAGCTGTTTTTT
TRBV20-1	NA	NA	TRBJ2-7	CSARDQKTATYEQYF	TGCAGTGCTAGAGATCAGAAGACAGCTACCTACGAGCAGTACTTC
TRBV25-1	TRBD2	NA	TRBJ2-3	CASTPSGVVDTQYF	TGTGCCAGCACCCCTAGCGGGGTTGTAGATACGCAGTATTTT
TRBV27	NA	few	TRBJ1-2	CASMGFYGYTF	TGTGCCAGCATGGGGTTCTATGGCTACACCTTC
TRBV20-1	TRBD1	once	TRBJ1-2	CSAPRDRSGYGYTF	TGCAGTGCCCCCCGGGACAGGTCCGGGTATGGCTACACCTTC
TRBV7-9	TRBD1	NA	TRBJ2-7	CASSWDRPGEQYF	TGTGCCAGCAGCTGGGACAGGCCGGGCGAGCAGTACTTC
TRBV11-3	NA	NA	TRBJ2-1	CASSLDLTGWQFF	TGTGCCAGCAGCTTAGATCTAACAGGTTGGCAGTTCTTC
TRBV3-1	NA	NA	TRBJ2-5	CASSRPPGPTILNEQYF	TGTGCCAGCAGCCGACCCCCGGGGCCTACTATATTGAATGAGCAGTACTTC
TRBV12-3/TRBV12-4	TRBD1	NA	TRBJ1-6	CASSLSQQGAPSTLHF	TGTGCCAGCAGTTTATCCCAACAGGGGGCCCCCTCAACCCTCCACTTT
TRBV3-1	NA	NA	TRBJ1-6	CASSTSSGTSPLHF	TGTGCCAGCAGCACTTCATCGGGGACTTCACCCCTCCACTTT
TRBV12-3/TRBV12-4	NA	NA	TRBJ2-7	CASSFQGANYEQYF	TGTGCCAGCAGTTTCCAGGGAGCCAACTACGAGCAGTACTTC
TRBV20-1	NA	many	TRBJ1-6	CSARTNLNSPLHF	TGCAGTGCTAGAACAAACCTTAATTCACCCCTCCACTTT
TRBV12-3/TRBV12-4	NA	NA	TRBJ2-2	CASSQEGGELFF	TGTGCCAGCAGCCAGGAGGGCGGGGAGCTGTTTTTT
TRBV3-1	NA	NA	TRBJ2-1	CASSQDSSRGAYNEQFF	TGTGCCAGCAGCCAAGACTCTAGCAGGGGAGCCTACAATGAGCAGTTCTTC
TRBV9	NA	NA	TRBJ1-2	CASSIGQYGYTF	TGTGCCAGCAGCATCGGACAGTATGGCTACACCTTC
TRBV20-1	TRBD2	NA	TRBJ2-1	CSAPAGTVSSYNEQFF	TGCAGTGCACCAGCGGGGACGGTAAGCTCCTACAATGAGCAGTTCTTC
TRBV6-1	NA	few	TRBJ2-1	CASASAGPRSYNEQFF	TGTGCCAGCGCCTCCGCAGGGCCCCGCTCCTACAATGAGCAGTTCTTC
TRBV3-1	TRBD1	NA	TRBJ1-1	CASAFGQGGSGTEAFF	TGTGCCAGCGCTTTCGGACAGGGCGGATCGGGCACTGAAGCTTTCTTT
TRBV20-1	TRBD2	NA	TRBJ2-7	CSARVAGVFSYEQYF	TGCAGTGCTAGAGTTGCGGGAGTGTTTTCCTACGAGCAGTACTTC
TRBV7-2	NA	NA	TRBJ2-1	CASSFQGNPHTEQFF	TGTGCCAGCAGCTTCCAGGGTAATCCCCACACTGAGCAGTTCTTC